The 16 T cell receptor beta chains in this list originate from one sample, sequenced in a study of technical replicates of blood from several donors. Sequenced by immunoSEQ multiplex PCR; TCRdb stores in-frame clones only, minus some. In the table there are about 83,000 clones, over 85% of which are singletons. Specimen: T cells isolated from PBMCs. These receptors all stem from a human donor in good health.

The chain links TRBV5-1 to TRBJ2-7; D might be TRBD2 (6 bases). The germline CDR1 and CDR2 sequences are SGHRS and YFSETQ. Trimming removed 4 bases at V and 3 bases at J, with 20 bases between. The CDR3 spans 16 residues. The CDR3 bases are TGCGCCAGCAGCCCACGCGCGGGACCTTTGGACTACGAGCAGTACTTC. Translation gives CASSPRAGPLDYEQYF.

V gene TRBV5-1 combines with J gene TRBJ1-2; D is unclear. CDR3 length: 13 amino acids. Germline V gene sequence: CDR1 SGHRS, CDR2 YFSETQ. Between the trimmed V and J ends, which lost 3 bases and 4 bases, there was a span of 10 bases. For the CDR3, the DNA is TGCGCCAGCAGCTCCGGCGGCAGCTATGGCTACACCTTC. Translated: CASSSGGSYGYTF. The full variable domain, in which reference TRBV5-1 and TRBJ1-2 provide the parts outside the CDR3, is KAGVTQTPRYLIKTRGQQVTLSCSPISGHRSVSWYQQTPGQGLQFLFEYFSETQRNKGNFPGRFSGRQFSNSRSEMNVSTLELGDSALYLCASSSGGSYGYTFGSGTRLTVV.

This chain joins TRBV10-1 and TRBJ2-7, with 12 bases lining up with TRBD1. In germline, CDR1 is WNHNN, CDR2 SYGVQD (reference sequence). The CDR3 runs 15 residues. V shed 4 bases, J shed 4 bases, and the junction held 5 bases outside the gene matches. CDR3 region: CASSAGTGGPYEQYF. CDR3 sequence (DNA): TGCGCCAGCAGTGCGGGGACAGGGGGCCCTTACGAGCAGTACTTC.

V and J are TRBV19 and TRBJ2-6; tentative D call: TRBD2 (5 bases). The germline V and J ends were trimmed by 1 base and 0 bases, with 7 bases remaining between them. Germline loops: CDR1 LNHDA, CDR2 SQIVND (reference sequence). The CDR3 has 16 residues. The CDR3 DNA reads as TGTGCCAGTAGTATAGCCGGACTCTCTGGGGCCAACGTCCTGACTTTC. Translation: CASSIAGLSGANVLTF.

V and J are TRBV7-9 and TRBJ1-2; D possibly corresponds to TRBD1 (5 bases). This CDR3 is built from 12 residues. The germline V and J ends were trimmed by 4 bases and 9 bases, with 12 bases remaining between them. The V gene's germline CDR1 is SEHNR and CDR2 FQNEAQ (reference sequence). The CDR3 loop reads CASSSRRGSYTF. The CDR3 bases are TGTGCCAGCAGCTCGAGACGGGGGAGCTACACCTTC. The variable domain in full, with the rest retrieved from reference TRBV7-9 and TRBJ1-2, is DTGVSQNPRHKITKRGQNVTFRCDPISEHNRLYWYRQTLGQGPEFLTYFQNEAQLEKSRLLSDRFSAERPKGSFSTLEIQRTEQGDSAMYLCASSSRRGSYTFGSGTRLTVV.

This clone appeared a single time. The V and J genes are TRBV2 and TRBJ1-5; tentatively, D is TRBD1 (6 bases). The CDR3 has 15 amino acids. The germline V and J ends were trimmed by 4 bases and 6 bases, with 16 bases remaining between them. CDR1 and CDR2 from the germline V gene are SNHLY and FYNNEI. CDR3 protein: CASSVWGGGGQPQHF. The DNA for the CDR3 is TGTGCCAGCAGTGTTTGGGGGGGAGGGGGTCAGCCCCAGCATTTT.

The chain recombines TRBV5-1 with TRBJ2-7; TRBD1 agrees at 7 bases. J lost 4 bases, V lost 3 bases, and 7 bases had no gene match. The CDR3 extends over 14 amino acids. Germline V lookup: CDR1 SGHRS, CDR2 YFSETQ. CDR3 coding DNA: TGCGCCAGCAGCTCCATAACACAGGGGTACGAGCAGTACTTC. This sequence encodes CASSSITQGYEQYF. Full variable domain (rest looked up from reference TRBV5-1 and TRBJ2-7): KAGVTQTPRYLIKTRGQQVTLSCSPISGHRSVSWYQQTPGQGLQFLFEYFSETQRNKGNFPGRFSGRQFSNSRSEMNVSTLELGDSALYLCASSSITQGYEQYFGPGTRLTVT.

The CDR3 sequence is CASSPSRLAGSYEQYF. CDR3 nucleotide sequence: TGTGCCAGCAGCCCCAGTAGGCTAGCGGGTTCCTACGAGCAGTACTTC. The chain joins TRBV7-9 to TRBJ2-7; 8 bases map to TRBD2. The CDR3 length is 16 residues. J lost 1 base, V lost 5 bases, and 10 bases had no gene match. CDR1 SEHNR and CDR2 FQNEAQ come from the germline V gene (reference sequence).

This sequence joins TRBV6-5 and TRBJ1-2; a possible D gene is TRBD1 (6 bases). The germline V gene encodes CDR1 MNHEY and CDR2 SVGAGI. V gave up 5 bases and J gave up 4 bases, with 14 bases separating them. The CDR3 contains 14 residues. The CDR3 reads CASSDRQLGYGYTF. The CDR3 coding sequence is TGTGCCAGCAGTGACAGGCAACTTGGCTATGGCTACACCTTC.

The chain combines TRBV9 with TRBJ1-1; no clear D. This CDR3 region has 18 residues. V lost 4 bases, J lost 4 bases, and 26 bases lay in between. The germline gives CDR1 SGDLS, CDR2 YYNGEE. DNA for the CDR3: TGTGCCAGCAGCCAAAATGTTGGGAGAGACATGCTGGGCACTGAAGCTTTCTTT. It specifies CASSQNVGRDMLGTEAFF.

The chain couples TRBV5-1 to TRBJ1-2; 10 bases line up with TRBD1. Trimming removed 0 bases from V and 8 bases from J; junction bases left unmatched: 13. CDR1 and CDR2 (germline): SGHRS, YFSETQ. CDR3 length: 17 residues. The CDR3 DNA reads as TGCGCCAGCAGCTTGGGTCCGACCGGGACAGGGGAACGGGGCTACACCTTC. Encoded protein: CASSLGPTGTGERGYTF.

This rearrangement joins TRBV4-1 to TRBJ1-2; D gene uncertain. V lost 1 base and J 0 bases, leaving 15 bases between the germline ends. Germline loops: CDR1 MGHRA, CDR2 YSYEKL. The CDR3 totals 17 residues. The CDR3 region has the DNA TGCGCCAGCAGCCAAGGGTTGCGGGTATCGACTAACTATGGCTACACCTTC. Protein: CASSQGLRVSTNYGYTF.

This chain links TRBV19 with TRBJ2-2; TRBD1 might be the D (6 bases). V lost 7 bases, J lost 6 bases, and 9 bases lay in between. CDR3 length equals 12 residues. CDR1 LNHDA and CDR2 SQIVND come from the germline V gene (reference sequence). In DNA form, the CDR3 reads TGTGCCAGTACCACAGGGCCCGGGGAGCTGTTTTTT. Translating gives CASTTGPGELFF.

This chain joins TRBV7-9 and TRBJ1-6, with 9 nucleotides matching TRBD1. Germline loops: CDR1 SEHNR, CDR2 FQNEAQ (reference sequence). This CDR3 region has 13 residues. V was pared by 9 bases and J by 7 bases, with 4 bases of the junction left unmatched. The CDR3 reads CASEGQGNSPLHF. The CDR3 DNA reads TGTGCCAGTGAGGGACAGGGCAATTCACCCCTCCACTTT.

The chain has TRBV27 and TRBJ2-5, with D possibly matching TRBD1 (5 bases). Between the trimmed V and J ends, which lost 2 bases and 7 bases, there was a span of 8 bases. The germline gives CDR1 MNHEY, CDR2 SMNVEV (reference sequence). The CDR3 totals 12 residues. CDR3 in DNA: TGTGCCAGCAGTTTAACTCAGGGGACCCAGTACTTC. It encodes CASSLTQGTQYF.

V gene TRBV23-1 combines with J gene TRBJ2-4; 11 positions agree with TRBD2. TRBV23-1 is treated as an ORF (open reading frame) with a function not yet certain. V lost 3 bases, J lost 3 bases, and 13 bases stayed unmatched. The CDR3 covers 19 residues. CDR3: CASSQTSGEGSVSKNIQYF. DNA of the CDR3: TGCGCCAGCAGTCAGACTAGCGGGGAGGGGTCGGTTAGCAAAAACATTCAGTACTTC.